This TCR beta chain was documented in a study of blood T cell repertoires in COVID-19. The overall study: The cDNA or gDNA used as material had been derived from T cells, B-cell-depleted T cells, or PBMCs.

Only in-frame clones appear in the TCRdb table, and some are missing; sequencing was by immunoSEQ multiplex PCR. The sample shows some 190,000 clones, 80% to 90% of them seen only once. This clone was counted a single time. This clonotype was obtained from a man in his thirties or forties with acute or convalescent COVID-19. The sample taken for sequencing was peripheral blood.

CDR3 amino acids: CASSQVLQANSPLHF. The CDR3 DNA sequence: TGCGCCAGCAGCCAAGTGTTGCAGGCTAATTCACCCCTCCACTTT. This chain links TRBV4-1 with TRBJ1-6, with D uncertain. With 1 base removed from V and 6 bases from J, the gap between germline ends came to 10 bases. CDR1 is MGHRA, CDR2 YSYEKL, per germline. The CDR3 covers 15 residues.